The TCR beta chain described here comes from a study of radiotherapy plus CTLA-4 blockade in lung cancer. On the study more broadly: For 18% of patients, objective responses occurred, and approximately 31% had disease control. Study-level findings and limits: Expansion of tumor-derived TCR clones was observed in blood after radiotherapy plus ipilimumab.

Sequenced by immunoSEQ multiplex PCR; TCRdb stores in-frame clones only, minus some. The table has tens of thousands of clones, around 83% seen once. Note on this clone: Its antigen is still unknown.

Germline CDR1 SGHRS, CDR2 YFSETQ. The germline V and J ends were trimmed by 3 bases and 2 bases, with 11 bases remaining between them. The CDR3 loop spans 14 amino acids. The sequence derives from a human donor with non-small cell lung cancer who had stable disease on radiotherapy plus ipilimumab. The rearrangement links TRBV5-1 to TRBJ2-5; D is undetermined. The sample consisted of peripheral blood, taken from a patient treated with radiotherapy plus ipilimumab. Here the CDR3 DNA reads TGCGCCAGCAGCTCGGCCGGCCCTCAAGAGACCCAGTACTTC. Its translation is CASSSAGPQETQYF.